Below are 14 T cell receptor beta chains sequenced from a single sample in a study of blood T cells in healthy people across ages. The authors ran a second PCR of about 6 to 11 cycles using a sample-barcoded 5' primer and a J-beta primer mix. From the 5' RACE reads, TCRdb called clonotypes with MiXCR, one entry per CDR3 protein. The data contain approximately 1,100,000 distinct CDR3 sequences, around 45% of them singletons. What was sequenced was blood. The receptors originated from an older woman in good health.

The chain joins TRBV4-1 to TRBJ2-1, with D unclear. CDR3 length: 14 amino acids. The V and J ends lost 4 bases and 4 bases respectively, with 11 bases between them. Germline CDR1 is MGHRA and CDR2 is YSYEKL. CDR3 in DNA: TGCGCCAGCAGCCTTAAGGCACAGTACAATGAGCAGTTCTTC. Encoded protein: CASSLKAQYNEQFF.

The gene calls are TRBV29-1 and TRBJ2-7; D unclear. V shed 7 bases and J shed 0 bases, with 19 bases lying between them. Germline CDR1 SQVTM, CDR2 ANQGSEA. CDR3 length: 15 residues. CDR3 nucleotides: TGCAGCGATGAGTTTAAAAGGCGTTACTCCTACGAGCAGTACTTC. Translation gives CSDEFKRRYSYEQYF.

This rearrangement joins TRBV29-1 to TRBJ2-1, with no clear D. V was shortened by 4 bases and J by 3 bases, with 10 bases between the two germline ends. CDR3 length equals 13 residues. CDR1 is SQVTM, CDR2 ANQGSEA, per germline. For the CDR3, the DNA is TGCAGCGTTGCTGGGGTCGGCTACAATGAGCAGTTCTTC. Amino acid sequence: CSVAGVGYNEQFF.

Of note for this clonotype: One end of the junction fails to match germline, which may point to a read error. The V call is TRBV28, the J call TRBJ2-5, with D maybe TRBD1 (6 bases). This CDR3 is built from 16 residues. The germline gives CDR1 MDHEN, CDR2 SYDVKM. The CDR3 DNA follows: TGTGCCGGCAGTGATACAGGGACGGGAAAAAGAGAGACCCAGTACTTC. This encodes CAGSDTGTGKRETQYF.

CDR3 loop: CSAREDRGRTEAFF. The CDR3 nucleotides are TGCAGTGCTAGAGAGGACAGGGGGCGTACTGAAGCTTTCTTT. The genes are TRBV20-1 and TRBJ1-1, with 11 bases aligning to TRBD1. The CDR3 length is 14 residues. Germline V gene data show CDR1 as DFQATT and CDR2 as SNEGSKA (reference sequence). V was pared by 0 bases and J by 5 bases, with 2 bases of the junction left unmatched.

This clonotype was seen only a few times. The junction and the germline gene differ at one end; a read error may be behind it. The J gene is TRBJ2-4, the V gene TRBV4-1; 9 nucleotides line up with TRBD2. The J call may be in error: the DNA end matches TRBJ2-7 better. Germline V lookup: CDR1 MGHRA, CDR2 YSYEKL. CDR3 length: 15 residues. The CDR3 sequence: CASSLRGSGSTEQYF. CDR3 sequence (DNA): TGCGCCAGTAGCCTCCGTGGTAGCGGGAGCACCGAGCAGTACTTC.

J is TRBJ2-5 and V is TRBV5-1; the D gene is possibly TRBD2 (6 bases). Trimming pared 0 bases from V and 2 bases from J, leaving 20 bases between. Germline V gives CDR1 SGHRS, CDR2 YFSETQ. This CDR3 comprises 18 residues. In DNA, the CDR3 is TGCGCCAGCAGCTTGGTTCCCCGCGGGACTTCCGCACAAGAGACCCAGTACTTC. It encodes CASSLVPRGTSAQETQYF.

The chain joins TRBV28 to TRBJ2-1; no clear D. Per the germline V gene, CDR1 is MDHEN and CDR2 is SYDVKM. The CDR3 has 16 amino acids. V lost 7 bases and J 5 bases, leaving 21 bases between the germline ends. CDR3 region: CASIPSYDRYNNEQFF. In nucleotides, the CDR3 is TGTGCCAGCATTCCTAGTTACGACCGCTATAACAATGAGCAGTTCTTC.

For the CDR3, the DNA is TGTGCCAGCAGCCCCGGGTTGGGGAGTAGCACTGAAGCTTTCTTT. Its protein is CASSPGLGSSTEAFF. The gene calls are TRBV7-2 and TRBJ1-1; D gene ambiguous. CDR1 is SGHTA, CDR2 FQGNSA, per germline. Deletions cut 5 bases from V and 4 bases from J, with 17 bases between. This CDR3 contains 15 residues.

The genes are TRBV5-1 and TRBJ2-1; D is unclear. V lost 7 bases and J lost 14, with 19 bases in between. Germline CDR1 SGHRS, CDR2 YFSETQ. The CDR3 extends over 12 amino acids. The CDR3: CASDGPSSKEFF. CDR3 DNA sequence: TGCGCCAGCGACGGACCATCATCAAAGGAGTTCTTC.

V usage is TRBV28 and J usage is TRBJ2-1; a weak D match, TRBD2 (5 bases). V lost 6 bases, J lost 9 bases, and 12 bases lay in between. Germline loops: CDR1 MDHEN, CDR2 SYDVKM. CDR3 length equals 12 residues. The CDR3 here is CASSQLGGEQFF. CDR3 DNA: TGTGCCAGCAGCCAACTAGGCGGTGAGCAGTTCTTC.

This clonotype was seen only a few times. The genes are TRBV6-2 or TRBV6-3 and TRBJ2-7; D remains unclear. Germline-derived CDR1 and CDR2 are MNHEY and SVGEGT. V lost 7 bases to trimming and J lost 0 bases, with 10 bases between them. The CDR3 runs 13 residues. The CDR3 DNA follows: TGTGCCAGCATATCGGCAGTCTCCTACGAGCAGTACTTC. Protein sequence: CASISAVSYEQYF.

The chain employs TRBV24-1 and TRBJ1-2, with 7 bases lining up with TRBD1. The CDR3 has 15 amino acids. V was pared by 2 bases and J by 2 bases, with 4 bases of the junction left unmatched. Germline V gene lookup returns CDR1 KGHDR and CDR2 SFDVKD. In nucleotides, the CDR3 is TGTGCCACCAGTGATTCTCGGACAGGAAACTATGGCTACACCTTC. It codes for CATSDSRTGNYGYTF.

Notes on this clonotype: One end of the junction is discordant with germline, which a read error may explain. This rearrangement joins TRBV29-1 to TRBJ2-7; D is perhaps TRBD2 (7 bases). Per the germline V gene, CDR1 is SQVTM and CDR2 is ANQGSEA. There are 12 residues in the CDR3. CDR3 sequence reads: CNVVGGPYEQYF. CDR3 sequence (DNA): TGCAACGTTGTCGGGGGGCCCTACGAGCAGTACTTC.